Given below is one T cell receptor beta chain in context. This receptor's antigen is unknown. Within one base of it there is no much larger clone, and no base qualities were kept. The sample belongs to a study of T cells after posttransplantation cyclophosphamide listed by TCRdb under 2016. Some background on the complete study: The study tracked T cell repertoire reconstitution by TRB sequencing after myeloablative bone marrow transplantation using posttransplantation cyclophosphamide as GVHD prophylaxis. Public TRB sequences were checked against a database of over 3,500 sequences associated with responses to pathogens, tumor antigens, self-antigens and alloantigens. Antigen receptor sequencing was done on samples from roughly 35 PTCy-treated patients and from 15 to 20 related bone marrow donors of those patients. Because TRA and TRB clonality correlated tightly in about 9 samples, the subsequent TCR analyses were limited to TRB only. Blood from all 35 or so PTCy patients who had 1-year posttransplant specimens underwent TRB sequencing. In 3 patients, up to 3 additional blood samples taken between 2 and 5.2 years after transplant also underwent TRB sequencing, as did pretransplant blood from a handful of patients.

Summary of the overall study and its limitations: Across 45 or so patients, TRB clonality was highly associated with recipient CMV seropositivity and CMV reactivation, and PTCy diversity was similar to diversity in CNI/methotrexate controls. The TRB repertoires of T cells infiltrating skin or GI tract showed only limited overlap with the TRB repertoires of T cells in blood. Donor-recipient similarity was low at 1-2 months but rose over the first year, and later blood repertoires were often dominated by donor CD8+ memory clones.

The CDR3 measures 16 amino acids from cysteine to valine. Of the read, only the CDR3 DNA is kept; its 48 bases are in frame from base 1. CDR1 SGHTA and CDR2 FQGNSA were looked up in the germline V gene. Trimming takes 0 bases off V and 0 bases off J; junction bases not matched to a gene: 4. Genomic DNA was used for TRB sequencing, which was performed with the immunoSEQ assay at survey resolution or with the hsTCRB kit. The authors' pipeline ran thus. The immunoSEQ software handled the initial read processing, while the LymphoSeq R package was used for the repertoire analyses. Clonality was calculated as 1 minus normalized Shannon entropy, and the Gini coefficient was also calculated for each TRB dataset. Phenotypes of unsorted samples were inferred by mapping TRB sequences from sorted subsets of the recipient or donor onto the same recipient's unsorted samples. The source is immuneACCESS, and TCRdb retained only in-frame sequences with V and J called. Part of the clones is not carried over; for the studies checked, unresolved V genes explain less than half of this, and the remainder is unexplained. Clonal size and the V and J genes are those of that table, whereas D and trimming came from the DNA. The sample table lists 2,500 to 3,500 clones, about four fifths of them with a count of one. Around 8.5% of the sample is taken by the ten largest.

The treatment or condition label here, explained by the study, means: high-dose cyclophosphamide on days +3 and +4 as single-agent GVHD prophylaxis. Patients in the PTCy group got busulfan and fludarabine conditioning, a marrow graft from a related or unrelated donor, and cyclophosphamide on days +3 and +4. PTCy-treated patients were drawn from a prospective multi-institutional clinical trial. Peripheral blood and bone marrow mononuclear cells were isolated by Ficoll-Hypaque density centrifugation and cryopreserved. The sample here was PBMCs, taken 188 days after allogeneic stem cell transplant with posttransplant cyclophosphamide. This receptor chain uses TRBV7-2 and TRBJ2-7; the central 8 bases match TRBD2. The TCR originated in a male patient between 60 and 69 years old who received an allogeneic stem cell transplant from a related donor and was CMV-positive. After a transplant, not all T cells may be the patient's own; some may come from the graft donor. DNA sequence: TGTGCCAGCAGCTTAGCAGCGGGGGCCAGCTCCTACGAGCAGTACGTC. It translates as CASSLAAGASSYEQYV.